This record concerns one T cell receptor (beta chain) sequence. Its antigen is still unknown. Measured with immunoSEQ multiplex PCR; TCRdb has only the in-frame clones, and not every one. The table has tens of thousands of clones, roughly 93% seen once. The CDR3 is made up of 11 amino acids. CDR1 is GTSNPN and CDR2 is SVGIG in the germline V gene (reference sequence). Trimming took 2 bases from V and 6 from J, leaving 4 bases between them. This specimen belongs to a study of siplizumab effects on memory and regulatory T cells. Findings of the study overall: Where siplizumab was present, mappable alloreactive CD4+ clones averaged approximately 70% Treg-derived, compared with about 25% in controls. In unstimulated cells, naive T cells appeared more diverse than memory T cells and seemed major alloresponse contributors. The mapping of alloreactive clones to unstimulated subsets covered only a minor fraction of them.

This clonotype was sampled from a human donor in good health. The rearrangement joins TRBV30 to TRBJ2-2, with D hard to call. The specimen sequenced was CD8+ T cells sorted from blood. CDR3 DNA: TGTGCCTGGAGTCCAGCCGGGGAGCTGTTTTTT. Amino acids: CAWSPAGELFF.